Sequencing of this T cell receptor (beta chain) was carried out in a study of T cell repertoires in cytomegalovirus infection. Study summary: Public TCR beta signatures provided an indication of both CMV infection and a matching HLA type.

This clonotype has a handful of counts. No antigen is known for it. TCRdb processed the reads anew with MiXCR; each CDR3 protein has one entry. Of 250,000 to 350,000 distinct CDR3 sequences in the sample, 25% were seen once. In germline, CDR1 is SGHTA, CDR2 FQGNSA. The CDR3 is 11 amino acids. V was shortened by 5 bases and J by 8 bases, with 7 bases between the two germline ends. Regarding the study as a whole: What dominated the ex vivo response were HLA-C-restricted CMV-specific TCR beta clonotypes. Identification of carriers of CMV plus the relevant HLA was performed using cumulative public TCR beta family frequency.

Sequencing was carried out using PBMCs. The clonotype originates from a human donor in good health (CMV status not recorded). Some clones in this sample may be carry-over from other donors' samples. This chain connects TRBV7-2 to TRBJ2-1; unclear D gene. The CDR3 sequence: CASSRVDEQFF. CDR3 coding DNA: TGTGCCAGCAGCCGGGTTGATGAGCAGTTCTTC.